These 32 T cell receptor beta chains were all obtained from the same sample, sequenced in a study of T cell responses to AZD1222 COVID-19 vaccine (dated by TCRdb to 2020 to 2023). The library was built by means of the immunoSEQ multiplex PCR assay. TCRdb took over this immuneACCESS table, retaining in-frame rearrangements with V and J assigned. Such tables are incomplete; in checked studies, under half of the missing clones stem from an unresolved V gene, and the remainder is unexplained. In this sample the table shows 100,000 or so clones, approximately 88% of which occur a single time. The biggest ten clones account for about 3% of the sample. What this sample's time point label stands for: baseline before first vaccination. The sequences come from peripheral blood, collected on day 0 of AZD1222 vaccination. These receptors originate from an adult in good health.

This sequence joins TRBV29-1 and TRBJ1-2; TRBD1 might be the D (6 bases). The CDR3 sequence is 15 residues long. Trimming took off 0 bases at V and 0 bases at J, with 11 bases between the two ends. The germline V gene encodes CDR1 SQVTM and CDR2 ANQGSEA. CDR3 amino acids: CSVEEAGAANYGYTF. CDR3 sequence (DNA): TGCAGCGTTGAAGAGGCAGGGGCTGCTAACTATGGCTACACCTTC.

The chain links TRBV2 to TRBJ2-2; D is unresolved. V was cut by 5 bases and J by 6 bases, with 7 bases left in between. The CDR3 totals 12 residues. Germline CDR1 and CDR2: SNHLY and FYNNEI. The CDR3: CASSRTAGELFF. The DNA of the CDR3 is TGTGCCAGCAGTCGGACGGCCGGGGAGCTGTTTTTT.

The V gene is TRBV7-2, the J gene TRBJ2-1; no reliable D call. The germline CDR1 and CDR2 sequences are SGHTA and FQGNSA. V shed 1 base and J shed 1 base, with 11 bases lying between them. This CDR3 has 16 amino acids. The CDR3 sequence: CASSLVGADSYNEQFF. The CDR3 bases are TGTGCCAGCAGCTTAGTCGGAGCAGATTCCTACAATGAGCAGTTCTTC. Using reference TRBV7-2 and TRBJ2-1 for the parts outside the CDR3, the full variable domain is GAGVSQSPSNKVTEKGKDVELRCDPISGHTALYWYRQSLGQGLEFLIYFQGNSAPDKSGLPSDRFSAERTGGSVSTLTIQRTQQEDSAVYLCASSLVGADSYNEQFFGPGTRLTVL.

The chain joins TRBV30 to TRBJ1-1; no clear D. The germline V and J ends were trimmed by 3 bases and 5 bases, with 10 bases remaining between them. The length of the CDR3 is 12 residues. Germline loops: CDR1 GTSNPN, CDR2 SVGIG (reference sequence). The CDR3 DNA follows: TGTGCCTGGAGCATAAAAGGTACTGAAGCTTTCTTT. This codes for CAWSIKGTEAFF.

The J gene is TRBJ2-2, the V gene TRBV7-2; D ambiguous. Trimming cost V 5 bases and J 1 base, with 8 bases left between them. The CDR3 runs 14 residues. Germline assignment: CDR1 SGHTA and CDR2 FQGNSA. CDR3 loop: CASSLFGNTGELFF. DNA for the CDR3: TGTGCCAGCAGCCTTTTTGGGAACACCGGGGAGCTGTTTTTT.

The chain couples TRBV2 to TRBJ1-4; D possibly corresponds to TRBD1 (6 bases). The V gene lost 6 bases and the J gene lost 1 base, with 9 bases spanning the gap. CDR1 SNHLY and CDR2 FYNNEI come from the germline V gene. The CDR3 sequence is 14 residues long. The CDR3 DNA reads as TGTGCCAGCAGACACAGGGTAACTAATGAAAAACTGTTTTTT. Encoded protein: CASRHRVTNEKLFF. Full variable domain (rest looked up from reference TRBV2 and TRBJ1-4): EPEVTQTPSHQVTQMGQEVILRCVPISNHLYFYWYRQILGQKVEFLVSFYNNEISEKSEIFDDQFSVERPDGSNFTLKIRSTKLEDSAMYFCASRHRVTNEKLFFGSGTQLSVL.

CDR3 sequence: CASSLVRISGNTIYF. The CDR3 DNA reads as TGTGCCAGCAGCTTAGTACGCATCTCTGGAAACACCATATATTTT. The V gene is TRBV7-9, the J gene TRBJ1-3; D unresolved. V lost 1 base and J 0 bases, leaving 7 bases between the germline ends. The CDR3 runs 15 residues. Germline CDR1 and CDR2: SEHNR and FQNEAQ (reference sequence). The full variable domain, in which reference TRBV7-9 and TRBJ1-3 provide the parts outside the CDR3, is DTGVSQNPRHKITKRGQNVTFRCDPISEHNRLYWYRQTLGQGPEFLTYFQNEAQLEKSRLLSDRFSAERPKGSFSTLEIQRTEQGDSAMYLCASSLVRISGNTIYFGEGSWLTVV.

This chain links TRBV5-1 with TRBJ2-3, with 9 positions matching TRBD2. The CDR3 is 15 amino acids. The V gene's germline CDR1 is SGHRS and CDR2 YFSETQ. V dropped 0 bases and J dropped 4; count of bases not matched to a gene: 3. CDR3 nucleotide sequence: TGCGCCAGCAGCTTGGTCCTAGCGGGACCAGATACGCAGTATTTT. Its protein product is CASSLVLAGPDTQYF.

The chain links TRBV30 to TRBJ2-5; D unresolved. The V and J ends lost 6 bases and 2 bases respectively, with 4 bases between them. Germline assignment: CDR1 GTSNPN and CDR2 SVGIG (reference sequence). The length of the CDR3 is 10 residues. CDR3 coding DNA: TGTGCCTGTCTACAAGAGACCCAGTACTTC. Translating gives CACLQETQYF.

This sequence joins TRBV3-1 (or the pseudogene TRBV3-2) and TRBJ1-3; D is unclear. Deletions cut 1 base from V and 1 base from J, with 8 bases between. Germline CDR1 and CDR2: LGHDT and YNNKEL (reference sequence). CDR3 length equals 15 residues. As DNA, the CDR3 is TGTGCCAGCAGCCAAGGAAGGGTGTCTGGAAACACCATATATTTT. Amino acids: CASSQGRVSGNTIYF.

This chain links TRBV6-5 with TRBJ2-2, with 7 bases matching TRBD2. The germline CDR1 and CDR2 sequences are MNHEY and SVGAGI. The junction had 3 bases not matched to a gene; V was cut back by 2 bases and J by 0 bases. This CDR3 comprises 16 residues. CDR3 in DNA: TGTGCCAGCAGTTACGGGCTAGCGGCGAACACCGGGGAGCTGTTTTTT. Protein: CASSYGLAANTGELFF.

The V call is TRBV28, the J call TRBJ1-1; 11 bases are a match to TRBD1. Germline trimming cut 7 bases from V and 7 bases from J; bases unmatched to any gene: 5. This CDR3 region has 13 residues. Germline CDR1 and CDR2: MDHEN and SYDVKM. CDR3 DNA: TGTGCCAGCAAAGGACAGGGGGCCATTGAAGCTTTCTTT. Translated, it gives CASKGQGAIEAFF.

This chain connects TRBV3-1 (or the pseudogene TRBV3-2) to TRBJ1-6, with 10 bases aligning to TRBD1. This CDR3 has 16 amino acids. The J segment lost 6 bases and the V segment lost 1 base, leaving 3 bases of the junction unmatched. The germline V gene encodes CDR1 LGHDT and CDR2 YNNKEL (reference sequence). The CDR3 here is CASSQVGTGVNSPLHF. The CDR3 DNA sequence: TGTGCCAGCAGCCAAGTTGGGACAGGGGTTAATTCACCCCTCCACTTT.

V and J are TRBV28 and TRBJ1-4, with 10 bases fitting TRBD1. Trimming took 6 bases from V and 7 from J; bases not matched to a gene: 11. Germline loops: CDR1 MDHEN, CDR2 SYDVKM. This CDR3 comprises 16 residues. The CDR3 sequence: CASRKGQGISGEKLFF. CDR3 bases: TGTGCCAGCAGAAAGGGACAGGGGATAAGTGGTGAAAAACTGTTTTTT.

This clone was observed once. This rearrangement joins TRBV5-1 to TRBJ2-5; D ambiguous. The CDR3 has 14 amino acids. Between the trimmed V and J ends, which lost 0 bases and 4 bases, there was a span of 10 bases. Germline V gene sequence: CDR1 SGHRS, CDR2 YFSETQ. Here the CDR3 reads CASSLEAGSETQYF. The CDR3 DNA sequence: TGCGCCAGCAGCTTGGAGGCAGGTTCAGAGACCCAGTACTTC.

The genes are TRBV3-1 (or the pseudogene TRBV3-2) and TRBJ2-7, with TRBD2 identical over 10 bases. The CDR3 runs 15 residues. CDR1 is LGHDT, CDR2 YNNKEL, per germline (reference sequence). Trimming cost V 4 bases and J 4 bases; bases outside gene matches: 7. CDR3 region: CASSPSGRWRYEQYF. The CDR3 region has the DNA TGTGCCAGCAGCCCTAGCGGGAGATGGCGTTACGAGCAGTACTTC.

This clone was counted a few times. The chain carries TRBV29-1 and TRBJ2-1; possible D gene TRBD1, 5 bases. The CDR3 extends over 10 amino acids. Deletions cut 7 bases from V and 12 bases from J, with 13 bases between. Germline CDR1 reads SQVTM; CDR2 reads ANQGSEA. The CDR3 sequence: CSAGHMGQFF. As DNA, the CDR3 is TGCAGCGCTGGACACATGGGGCAGTTCTTC.

The rearrangement uses TRBV9 and TRBJ1-1; D is perhaps TRBD1 (6 bases). Germline CDR1 and CDR2: SGDLS and YYNGEE. The CDR3 is 15 amino acids. Trimming shortened V by 0 bases and J by 10 bases, and 19 bases separated the two germline ends. The CDR3 sequence: CASSVGGGLPTRAFF. CDR3 nucleotides: TGTGCCAGCAGCGTAGGAGGGGGTTTACCTACCCGAGCTTTCTTT.

V is TRBV28 and J is TRBJ1-4; 11 nucleotides align to TRBD1. Looked up from germline, CDR1 is MDHEN and CDR2 is SYDVKM. V shed 5 bases and J 2 bases; nucleotides not matched to a gene: 4. This CDR3 spans 16 amino acids. CDR3 residues: CASSRTGGLTNEKLFF. Here the CDR3 DNA reads TGTGCCAGCAGTCGGACAGGGGGCTTGACTAATGAAAAACTGTTTTTT.

As to this clone: Compared with germline, one end of the junction differs, possibly owing to a read error. V gene TRBV12-3 or TRBV12-4 combines with J gene TRBJ2-3, with D unresolved. The CDR3 totals 13 residues. The CDR3 spells CATDRYSTDTQYF. For the CDR3, the DNA is TGCGCTACAGATAGGTATAGCACAGATACGCAGTATTTT.

The chain is built from TRBV14 and TRBJ1-1; no clear D. With 2 bases removed from V and 4 bases from J, the gap between germline ends came to 8 bases. The CDR3 runs 13 residues. The germline V gene encodes CDR1 SGHDN and CDR2 FVKESK. The CDR3 nucleotides are TGTGCCAGCAGCCAATATAAGGGCACTGAAGCTTTCTTT. Translating it yields CASSQYKGTEAFF.

This clone was found once. The gene calls are TRBV5-1 and TRBJ2-5, with D perhaps matching TRBD2 (6 bases). Germline assignment: CDR1 SGHRS and CDR2 YFSETQ. Trimming left V 1 base short and J 1 base short, with 11 bases between. The CDR3 is 15 amino acids. CDR3 in DNA: TGCGCCAGCAGCTTGACTAGCAGGATCCAAGAGACCCAGTACTTC. Translated: CASSLTSRIQETQYF.

The rearrangement uses TRBV6-5 and TRBJ1-2; D not certain. The length of the CDR3 is 14 residues. The germline V gene has CDR1 MNHEY and CDR2 SVGAGI. Between the trimmed V and J ends, which lost 7 bases and 9 bases, there was a span of 21 bases. CDR3 loop: CASIKSGARLSYTF. The CDR3 nucleotides read TGTGCCAGCATCAAGTCCGGTGCCCGACTTAGCTACACCTTC.

The V and J genes are TRBV15 and TRBJ1-3; a possible D gene is TRBD1 (5 bases). V lost 5 bases and J 8 bases, leaving 16 bases between the germline ends. This CDR3 has 14 amino acids. In germline, CDR1 is LNHNV, CDR2 YYDKDF (reference sequence). In DNA, the CDR3 is TGTGCCACCAGCGGAGGACATCCTGGGGACACCATATATTTT. It specifies CATSGGHPGDTIYF.

This chain connects TRBV3-1 (or the pseudogene TRBV3-2) to TRBJ2-3, with D hard to call. The V end was cut by 0 bases, the J end by 6 bases, with 19 bases between. Per the germline V gene, CDR1 is LGHDT and CDR2 is YNNKEL (reference sequence). This CDR3 spans 17 amino acids. The CDR3 coding sequence is TGTGCCAGCAGCCAAGAGGCGGACCACCAAAGCATGGATACGCAGTATTTT. It codes for CASSQEADHQSMDTQYF.

The sample holds one count of this clone. The chain carries TRBV28 and TRBJ2-7, with D unclear. With 4 bases removed from V and 2 bases from J, the gap between germline ends came to 15 bases. The CDR3 loop spans 15 amino acids. Per the germline V gene, CDR1 is MDHEN and CDR2 is SYDVKM. Written as DNA, the CDR3 is TGTGCCAGCAGTTCGTGGAAAAAAGACCCCTACGAGCAGTACTTC. As protein: CASSSWKKDPYEQYF.

This rearrangement joins TRBV7-3 to TRBJ2-3, with unresolved D. This CDR3 comprises 13 residues. The V gene lost 5 bases and the J gene lost 6 bases, with 12 bases spanning the gap. Germline V gene sequence: CDR1 SGHTA, CDR2 FQGTGA. DNA of the CDR3: TGTGCCAGCAGCCCGACCTCCTGGGATACGCAGTATTTT. This sequence encodes CASSPTSWDTQYF.

The V and J genes are TRBV7-9 and TRBJ2-3, with D possibly matching TRBD1 (6 bases). Between the trimmed V and J ends, which lost 2 bases and 1 base, there was a span of 10 bases. CDR1 and CDR2 from the germline V gene are SEHNR and FQNEAQ (reference sequence). The CDR3 has 15 residues. The CDR3 region has the DNA TGTGCCAGCAGCTTAACGGCAGGGGGCACAGATACGCAGTATTTT. It is translated as CASSLTAGGTDTQYF.

For this clone: At the DNA level, this CDR3 is encoded by other sequences in the same sample as well. The V and J genes are TRBV12-3 or TRBV12-4 and TRBJ1-5; tentatively, D is TRBD1 (5 bases). The V end was cut by 0 bases, the J end by 6 bases, with 6 bases between. This CDR3 is built from 13 residues. The CDR3 protein is CASSLAGVQPQHF. CDR3 in DNA: TGTGCCAGCAGTTTAGCGGGGGTTCAGCCCCAGCATTTT.

The rearrangement links TRBV6-4 to TRBJ2-1; D is undetermined. CDR1 is MRHNA and CDR2 is SNTAGT in the germline V gene. This CDR3 is built from 15 residues. V lost 0 bases and J 0 bases, leaving 6 bases between the germline ends. CDR3 residues: CASSDSQSSYNEQFF. The CDR3 DNA reads TGTGCCAGCAGTGACTCACAGAGCTCCTACAATGAGCAGTTCTTC.

J is TRBJ2-7 and V is TRBV4-2; the D gene is possibly TRBD2 (6 bases). Trimming cost V 0 bases and J 2 bases, with 14 bases left between them. From germline, CDR1 is LGHNA and CDR2 YNFKEQ. The CDR3 consists of 16 residues. In DNA, the CDR3 is TGTGCCAGCAGCCAAGAAAGTAGCGGAAGAGCCTACGAGCAGTACTTC. This gives the protein CASSQESSGRAYEQYF.

This rearrangement joins TRBV28 to TRBJ1-6; D not certain. The CDR3 length is 14 residues. V was pared by 4 bases and J by 10 bases, with 14 bases between. Germline lookup yields CDR1 MDHEN and CDR2 SYDVKM. Written as DNA, the CDR3 is TGTGCCAGCAGTTCTGTGAAGGATATCTCACCCCTCCACTTT. Translation gives CASSSVKDISPLHF.